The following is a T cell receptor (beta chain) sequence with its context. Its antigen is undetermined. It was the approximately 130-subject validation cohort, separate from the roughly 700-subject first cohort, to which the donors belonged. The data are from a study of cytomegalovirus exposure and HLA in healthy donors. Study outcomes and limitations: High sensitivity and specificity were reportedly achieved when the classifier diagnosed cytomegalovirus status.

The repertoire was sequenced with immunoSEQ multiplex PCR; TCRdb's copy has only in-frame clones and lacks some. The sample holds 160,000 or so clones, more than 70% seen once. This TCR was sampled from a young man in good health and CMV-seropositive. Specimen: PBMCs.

CDR3 bases: TGTGCCAGCAGTACCCTGGACTGGAACACTGAAGCTTTCTTT. Translation: CASSTLDWNTEAFF. The rearrangement uses TRBV28 and TRBJ1-1; D unclear. This CDR3 has 14 amino acids. CDR1 and CDR2 from the germline V gene are MDHEN and SYDVKM. Trimming left V 5 bases short and J 1 base short, with 11 bases between.